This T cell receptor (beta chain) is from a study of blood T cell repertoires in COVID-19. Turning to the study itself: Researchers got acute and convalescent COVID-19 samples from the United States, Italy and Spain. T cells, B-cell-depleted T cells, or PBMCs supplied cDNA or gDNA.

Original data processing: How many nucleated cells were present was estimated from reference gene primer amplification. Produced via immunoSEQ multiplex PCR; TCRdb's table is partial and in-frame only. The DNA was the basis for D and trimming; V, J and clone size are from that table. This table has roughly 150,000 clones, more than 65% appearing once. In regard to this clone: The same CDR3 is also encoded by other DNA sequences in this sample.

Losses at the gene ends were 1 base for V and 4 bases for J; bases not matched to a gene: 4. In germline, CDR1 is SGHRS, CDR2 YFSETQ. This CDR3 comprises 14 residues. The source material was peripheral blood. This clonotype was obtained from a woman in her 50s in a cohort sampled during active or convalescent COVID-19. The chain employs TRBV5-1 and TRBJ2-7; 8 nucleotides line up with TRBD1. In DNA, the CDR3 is TGCGCCAGCAGCTTGTCAGGGGGCGAATACGAGCAGTACTTC. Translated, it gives CASSLSGGEYEQYF.